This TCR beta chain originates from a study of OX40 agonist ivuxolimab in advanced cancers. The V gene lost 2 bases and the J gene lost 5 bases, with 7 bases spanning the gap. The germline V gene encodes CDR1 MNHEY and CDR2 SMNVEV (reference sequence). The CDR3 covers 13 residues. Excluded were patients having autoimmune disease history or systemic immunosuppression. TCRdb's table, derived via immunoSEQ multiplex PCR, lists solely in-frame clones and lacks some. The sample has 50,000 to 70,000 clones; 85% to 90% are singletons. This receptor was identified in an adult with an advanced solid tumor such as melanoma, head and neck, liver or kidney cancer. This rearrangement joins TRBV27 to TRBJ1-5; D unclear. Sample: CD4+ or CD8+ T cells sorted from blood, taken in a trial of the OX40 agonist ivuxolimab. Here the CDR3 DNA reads TGTGCCAGCAGTTTACGGTCACATCAGCCCCAGCATTTT. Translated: CASSLRSHQPQHF.